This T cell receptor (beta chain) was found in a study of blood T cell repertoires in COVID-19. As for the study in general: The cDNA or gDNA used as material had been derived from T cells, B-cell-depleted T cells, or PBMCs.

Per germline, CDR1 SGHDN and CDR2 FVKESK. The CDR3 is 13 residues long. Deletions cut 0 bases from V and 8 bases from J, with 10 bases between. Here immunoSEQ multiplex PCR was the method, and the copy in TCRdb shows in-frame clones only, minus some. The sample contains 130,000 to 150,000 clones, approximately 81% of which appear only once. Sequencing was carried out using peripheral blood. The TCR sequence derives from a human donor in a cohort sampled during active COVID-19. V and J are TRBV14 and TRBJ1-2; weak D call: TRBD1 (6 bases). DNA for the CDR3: TGTGCCAGCAGCCAAGACTTGGGGGCCGGCTACACCTTC. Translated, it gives CASSQDLGAGYTF.